This T cell receptor beta chain was captured in a study of blood T cell repertoires in COVID-19. Trimming removed 6 bases at V and 2 bases at J, with 8 bases between. CDR3 size: 11 residues. Germline loops: CDR1 SQVTM, CDR2 ANQGSEA. Measured with immunoSEQ multiplex PCR; TCRdb has only the in-frame clones, and not every one. The repertoire consists of 44,000 or so clones, with 80% to 90% occurring once and the leading ten covering about 9%. This receptor was obtained from a human donor in a cohort sampled during active COVID-19. V usage is TRBV29-1 and J usage is TRBJ2-7; no clear D. Input material: peripheral blood. Here the CDR3 DNA reads TGCAGCGTCCTTATAGCCTACGAGCAGTACTTC. This sequence encodes CSVLIAYEQYF.